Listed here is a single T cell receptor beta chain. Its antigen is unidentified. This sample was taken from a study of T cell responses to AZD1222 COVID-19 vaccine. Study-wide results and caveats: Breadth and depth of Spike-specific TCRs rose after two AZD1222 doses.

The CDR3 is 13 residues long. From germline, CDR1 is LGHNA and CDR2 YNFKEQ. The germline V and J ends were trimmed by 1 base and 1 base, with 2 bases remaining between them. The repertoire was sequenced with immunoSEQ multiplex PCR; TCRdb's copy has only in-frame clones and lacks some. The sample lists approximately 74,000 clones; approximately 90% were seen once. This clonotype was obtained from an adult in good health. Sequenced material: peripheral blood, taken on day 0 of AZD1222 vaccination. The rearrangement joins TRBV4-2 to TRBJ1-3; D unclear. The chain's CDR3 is CASSQGSGNTIYF. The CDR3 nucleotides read TGTGCCAGCAGCCAAGGGTCTGGAAACACCATATATTTT.